The rows below give T cell receptor beta chains drawn from one sample of a study of blood T cells in healthy people across ages. TCRdb re-called the 5' RACE reads with MiXCR, one entry per CDR3 protein. This table has approximately 800,000 distinct CDR3 sequences, approximately 60% appearing once. Sequencing was done on a sample of blood. The receptors were sampled from a middle-aged man in good health. Both conserved end residues are part of each CDR3. D genes are given only for firm matches. Clone sizes are given selectively: once, few, many, or a class where the clone is expanded.

size	J	D	V	DNA	CDR3
.	TRBJ2-5	.	TRBV29-1	TGCAGCGTTGTAGGGTGGTTGGAACAAGAGACCCAGTACTTC	CSVVGWLEQETQYF
.	TRBJ2-1	TRBD1	TRBV12-3/TRBV12-4	TGTGCCAGCAGTCGCCAGGGGGCTCCGATCTACAATGAGCAGTTCTTC	CASSRQGAPIYNEQFF
few	TRBJ2-3	.	TRBV27	TGTGCCAGCAGTCTATACAGAGGGGATACGCAGTATTTT	CASSLYRGDTQYF
.	TRBJ2-3	TRBD1	TRBV9	TGTGCCAGCAGCCTTTCCGGGACAGGGGCGTCCGATACGCAGTATTTT	CASSLSGTGASDTQYF
.	TRBJ1-4	TRBD1	TRBV11-3	TGTGCCACTAAGTGGACAGGGGGCGAAAAACTGTTTTTT	CATKWTGGEKLFF
.	TRBJ2-1	.	TRBV25-1	TGTGCCAGCAGTGAATTGGGGCTCGGCCACTCCTCCTACAATGAGCAGTTCTTC	CASSELGLGHSSYNEQFF
many	TRBJ2-2	.	TRBV3-1	TGTGCCAGCAGCCAAGCCCGGGACTCCGGCGGGGGGGAGCTGTTTTTT	CASSQARDSGGGELFF
many	TRBJ2-5	.	TRBV5-1	TGCGCCAGCAGCCCAGGGACGGGAGAAGAGACCCAGTACTTC	CASSPGTGEETQYF
few	TRBJ2-7	TRBD1	TRBV28	TGTGCCAGCAGTTCTCCCGGGACAGGGTTTTACTACGAGCAGTACTTC	CASSSPGTGFYYEQYF
few	TRBJ1-2	.	TRBV12-3/TRBV12-4	TGTGCCAGCAGAAGACAGGTCCTGGGCTACACCTTC	CASRRQVLGYTF